This T cell receptor beta chain was sequenced during a study of radiation and T cells in renal cell carcinoma. TCRdb's copy holds only in-frame clones and misses some; the assay was immunoSEQ multiplex PCR. Found here are 120,000 or so clones, roughly four fifths of them singletons; the top ten hold roughly 5%. The sample's time point: blood 2 weeks post-SBRT. Treatment given: 15 Gy SBRT to primary tumor, nephrectomy 4 weeks later. V lost 0 bases to trimming and J lost 1 base; unmatched junction nucleotides: 5. This CDR3 comprises 16 residues. The germline gives CDR1 MNHNS, CDR2 SASEGT. The TCR comes from a man in his fifties or sixties with renal cell carcinoma. Sequences were derived from blood, sampled from a patient whose treatment included radiotherapy and nephrectomy. The chain uses TRBV6-1 and TRBJ2-5; TRBD2 matches 7 bases. Written as DNA, the CDR3 is TGTGCCAGCAGTGAAGCATCTAGCGGCCCCCAAGAGACCCAGTACTTC. Translation: CASSEASSGPQETQYF.